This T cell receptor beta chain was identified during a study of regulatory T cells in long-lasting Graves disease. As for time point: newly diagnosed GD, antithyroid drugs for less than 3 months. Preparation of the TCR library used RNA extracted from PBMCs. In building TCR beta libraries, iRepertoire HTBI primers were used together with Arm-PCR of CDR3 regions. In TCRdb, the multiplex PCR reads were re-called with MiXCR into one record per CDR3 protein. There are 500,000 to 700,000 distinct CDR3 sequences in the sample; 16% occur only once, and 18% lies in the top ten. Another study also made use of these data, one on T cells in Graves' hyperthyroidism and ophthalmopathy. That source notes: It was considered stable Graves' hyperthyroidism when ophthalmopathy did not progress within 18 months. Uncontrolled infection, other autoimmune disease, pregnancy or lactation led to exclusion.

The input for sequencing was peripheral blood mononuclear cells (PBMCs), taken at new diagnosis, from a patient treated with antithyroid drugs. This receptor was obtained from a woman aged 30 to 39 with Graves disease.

The CDR3 protein is CASSPGQDQETQYF. CDR3 bases: TGTGCCAGCAGCCCTGGACAGGACCAAGAGACCCAGTACTTC. This chain links TRBV28 with TRBJ2-5; 7 nucleotides align to TRBD1. Germline V CDR1 and CDR2: MDHEN, SYDVKM. V was pared by 6 bases and J by 0 bases, with 4 bases of the junction left unmatched. The CDR3 contains 14 residues.